A single sample is the source of the 29 T cell receptor beta chains below, sequenced in a study of T-cell reconstitution after alpha-beta-depleted transplantation in children. The authors prepared the TCRbeta library with unique molecular identifiers. TCRdb used MiXCR to reprocess the PCR reads, holding one entry per CDR3 protein. The profile shows around 380,000 distinct CDR3 sequences, approximately 11% of them singletons. The specimen was PBMCs from the stem cell graft donor, collected from the stem cell graft. The source is a human donor who donated a stem cell graft to a child with acute myeloid leukemia.

The rearrangement uses TRBV7-3 and TRBJ2-3, with a possible D match to TRBD2 (5 bases). Trimming removed 2 bases at V and 0 bases at J, with 12 bases between. Germline CDR1 is SGHTA and CDR2 is FQGTGA. The CDR3 runs 16 residues. In DNA, the CDR3 is TGTGCCAGCAGCTTAGGGATCCGGGGTAGCACAGATACGCAGTATTTT. Translation gives CASSLGIRGSTDTQYF.

This sequence joins TRBV6-1 and TRBJ2-5; 7 bases are shared with TRBD2. The V segment lost 6 bases and the J segment 4 bases; nucleotides outside the gene matches: 5. This CDR3 has 13 amino acids. Germline V gene sequence: CDR1 MNHNS, CDR2 SASEGT. CDR3: CASSPLAGETQYF. The CDR3 DNA sequence: TGTGCCAGCAGCCCCTTAGCGGGAGAGACCCAGTACTTC.

In its sample, this clonotype was seen a few times. The chain joins TRBV20-1 to TRBJ2-2, with D unresolved. The germline V gene has CDR1 DFQATT and CDR2 SNEGSKA (reference sequence). CDR3 length: 15 amino acids. Trimming removed 3 bases from V and 2 bases from J, with 13 bases in between. This CDR3 is CSASFRLLNTGELFF. In DNA form, the CDR3 reads TGCAGTGCTAGTTTTCGCCTTCTAAACACCGGGGAGCTGTTTTTT.

This rearrangement joins TRBV29-1 to TRBJ1-1, with 11 bases that match TRBD1. The CDR3 is 13 amino acids. Germline assignment: CDR1 SQVTM and CDR2 ANQGSEA. Trimming removed 7 bases from V and 4 bases from J; junction bases left unmatched: 5. CDR3 loop: CSAGGQGATEAFF. The CDR3 bases are TGCAGCGCCGGAGGACAGGGGGCCACTGAAGCTTTCTTT.

This clonotype has ten or more counts. The chain uses TRBV6-6 and TRBJ2-1, with D perhaps matching TRBD2 (6 bases). The CDR3 loop spans 12 amino acids. Germline V gene data show CDR1 as MNHNY and CDR2 as SVGAGI (reference sequence). V was cut by 6 bases and J by 6 bases, with 9 bases left in between. The CDR3, as DNA: TGTGCCAGCAGGCCGGGAGCCAATGAGCAGTTCTTC. Translated: CASRPGANEQFF.

The V call is TRBV5-1, the J call TRBJ2-1; 9 bases line up with TRBD2. The ends lost 4 bases at V and 3 bases at J; junction bases unmatched: 8. Germline V CDR1 and CDR2: SGHRS, YFSETQ. This CDR3 has 16 residues. CDR3 nucleotide sequence: TGCGCCAGCAGCCCAGTAGCGGGGGATCTCTACAATGAGCAGTTCTTC. Protein sequence: CASSPVAGDLYNEQFF.

The rearrangement joins TRBV27 to TRBJ2-2; weak D call: TRBD2 (5 bases). CDR1 and CDR2 from the germline V gene are MNHEY and SMNVEV (reference sequence). The CDR3 has 15 amino acids. V gave up 6 bases and J gave up 1 base, with 12 bases separating them. The CDR3 DNA reads as TGTGCCAGCAGCCGATCTCGGGGGAACACCGGGGAGCTGTTTTTT. It translates to CASSRSRGNTGELFF.

At least ten counts were recorded for this clonotype. The rearrangement joins TRBV2 to TRBJ2-1, with 13 bases aligning to TRBD2. Trimming at V came to 11 bases and at J to 2 bases, leaving 6 bases not matched to a gene. Germline assignment: CDR1 SNHLY and CDR2 FYNNEI. This CDR3 is 15 amino acids long. The CDR3 loop reads CALKGTSGAYNEQFF. Here the CDR3 DNA reads TGTGCCCTAAAAGGGACTAGCGGGGCCTACAATGAGCAGTTCTTC.

The chain links TRBV5-1 to TRBJ1-1; no definite D call. The CDR3 has 14 amino acids. Germline-derived CDR1 and CDR2 are SGHRS and YFSETQ. V gave up 2 bases and J gave up 4 bases, with 12 bases separating them. The CDR3 coding sequence is TGCGCCAGCAGCTTCGGGGTCCGGGGCACTGAAGCTTTCTTT. It codes for CASSFGVRGTEAFF.

This clonotype was seen ten or more times. V gene TRBV29-1 combines with J gene TRBJ2-7, with 8 nucleotides matching TRBD2. Germline V gene sequence: CDR1 SQVTM, CDR2 ANQGSEA. The ends lost 4 bases at V and 5 bases at J; junction bases unmatched: 4. The CDR3 extends over 12 amino acids. CDR3 coding DNA: TGCAGCGTTGGCGGGGGGTACGACGAGCAGTACTTC. Protein product: CSVGGGYDEQYF.

CDR3 protein: CASSPSGLAGTGPIYNEQFF. The CDR3 nucleotides are TGTGCCAGCAGCCCGAGCGGACTAGCGGGCACGGGACCCATCTACAATGAGCAGTTCTTC. This rearrangement joins TRBV11-2 to TRBJ2-1; 11 nucleotides match TRBD2. The CDR3 is 20 residues long. Germline V gives CDR1 SGHAT, CDR2 FQNNGV. Trimming cost V 5 bases and J 3 bases; bases outside gene matches: 18. Filled out from reference TRBV11-2 and TRBJ2-1, the complete variable domain reads EAGVAQSPRYKIIEKRQSVAFWCNPISGHATLYWYQQILGQGPKLLIQFQNNGVVDDSQLPKDRFSAERLKGVDSTLKIQPAKLEDSAVYLCASSPSGLAGTGPIYNEQFFGPGTRLTVL.

This clonotype was counted between two and nine times. The chain is built from TRBV7-2 and TRBJ2-3, with TRBD2 matching 8 bases. The V segment lost 2 bases and the J segment 0 bases; nucleotides outside the gene matches: 4. Germline V lookup: CDR1 SGHTA, CDR2 FQGNSA. The CDR3 spans 16 residues. The CDR3 reads CASSLIAGFSTDTQYF. The CDR3 region has the DNA TGTGCCAGCAGCTTAATAGCGGGATTTAGCACAGATACGCAGTATTTT.

The chain employs TRBV7-9 and TRBJ2-7; TRBD2 agrees at 7 bases. The CDR3 has 13 amino acids. Germline values: CDR1 SEHNR, CDR2 FQNEAQ (reference sequence). Losses at the gene ends were 5 bases for V and 3 bases for J; bases not matched to a gene: 4. The CDR3 nucleotides read TGTGCCAGCAGCCGCCGGGACTACTACGAGCAGTACTTC. It is translated as CASSRRDYYEQYF.

V gene TRBV6-2 or TRBV6-3 combines with J gene TRBJ2-2, with TRBD1 matching 10 bases. The CDR3 loop spans 16 amino acids. Looked up from germline, CDR1 is MNHEY and CDR2 is SVGEGT. The junction had 9 bases not matched to a gene; V was cut back by 6 bases and J by 5 bases. CDR3 DNA sequence: TGTGCCAGCAGACAACCGGGACAGGGGTTAACCGGGGAGCTGTTTTTT. Amino acid sequence: CASRQPGQGLTGELFF.

This clonotype has only a few counts. The genes are TRBV5-1 and TRBJ2-3; tentatively, D is TRBD1 (5 bases). CDR3 length: 14 residues. Per germline, CDR1 SGHRS and CDR2 YFSETQ. V lost 0 bases and J 6 bases, leaving 11 bases between the germline ends. Here the CDR3 reads CASSLVGKGDTQYF. The CDR3 coding sequence is TGCGCCAGCAGCTTGGTGGGGAAGGGGGATACGCAGTATTTT.

The chain uses TRBV7-2 and TRBJ2-1; unclear D gene. Germline CDR1 is SGHTA and CDR2 is FQGNSA. CDR3 length: 14 amino acids. Trimming left V 0 bases short and J 6 bases short, with 9 bases between. The CDR3 loop reads CASSLAQAFNEQFF. The CDR3 DNA sequence: TGTGCCAGCAGCTTAGCGCAGGCTTTCAATGAGCAGTTCTTC.

The chain combines TRBV5-1 with TRBJ2-1; D not resolved. Germline CDR1 and CDR2: SGHRS and YFSETQ. The CDR3 runs to 14 residues. V was cut by 1 base and J by 5 bases, with 10 bases left in between. The CDR3 protein is CASSLFTSDNEQFF. The CDR3 region has the DNA TGCGCCAGCAGCTTGTTTACTTCAGACAATGAGCAGTTCTTC.

This clonotype appeared many times. V and J are TRBV4-3 and TRBJ2-3; 10 nucleotides line up with TRBD2. The CDR3 covers 16 residues. Per the germline V gene, CDR1 is LGHNA and CDR2 is YSLEER. The ends lost 1 base at V and 5 bases at J; junction bases unmatched: 6. Here the CDR3 DNA reads TGCGCCAGCAGCCAAGGGACTAGCGGCCGGGGAGATACGCAGTATTTT. Amino acid sequence: CASSQGTSGRGDTQYF.

This clonotype was observed a few times. This chain joins TRBV18 and TRBJ2-1; D is uncertain. V was cut by 1 base and J by 4 bases, with 11 bases left in between. The V gene's germline CDR1 is KGHSH and CDR2 LQKENI. The CDR3 has 15 amino acids. The CDR3 DNA reads as TGTGCCAGCTCACCACAACAGAAAATTTACAATGAGCAGTTCTTC. This translates into CASSPQQKIYNEQFF.

The chain links TRBV2 to TRBJ2-5, with 11 bases that match TRBD2. V dropped 9 bases and J dropped 4; count of bases not matched to a gene: 4. This CDR3 has 13 amino acids. Germline V gene sequence: CDR1 SNHLY, CDR2 FYNNEI. The CDR3 bases are TGTGCCAGTGGGACTAGCGGCTCAGAGACCCAGTACTTC. Amino acids: CASGTSGSETQYF.

The chain carries TRBV13 and TRBJ2-3; D gene unclear. The CDR3 length is 15 residues. The V gene's germline CDR1 is PRHDT and CDR2 FYEKMQ (reference sequence). The V end lost 11 bases, the J end lost 0 bases, and 18 bases lay between the germline ends. As DNA, the CDR3 is TGTGCCTTCAGTTTAGGGCAGCTAAGCACAGATACGCAGTATTTT. Its translation is CAFSLGQLSTDTQYF. Looking up the rest from reference TRBV13 and TRBJ2-3 gives the full variable domain: AAGVIQSPRHLIKEKRETATLKCYPIPRHDTVYWYQQGPGQDPQFLISFYEKMQSDKGSIPDRFSAQQFSDYHSELNMSSLELGDSALYFCAFSLGQLSTDTQYFGPGTRLTVL.

This clonotype was found a few times. J is TRBJ1-6 and V is TRBV27; 8 positions agree with TRBD1. With 8 bases clipped from V and 7 bases from J, the junction kept 10 bases outside the gene matches. The CDR3 consists of 15 residues. From germline, CDR1 is MNHEY and CDR2 SMNVEV (reference sequence). The CDR3 DNA follows: TGTGCCAGCGGCCACTTACAGGGGGTAAATTCACCCCTCCACTTT. Amino acids: CASGHLQGVNSPLHF.

This clonotype was seen a handful of times. This chain connects TRBV5-5 to TRBJ2-7; 7 bases agree with TRBD2. V dropped 3 bases and J dropped 2; count of bases not matched to a gene: 8. CDR3 length: 15 residues. From germline, CDR1 is SGHKS and CDR2 YYEKEE (reference sequence). The CDR3 coding sequence is TGTGCCAGCAGCTCCTCCCGCGGGAGTCCCTACGAGCAGTACTTC. This gives the protein CASSSSRGSPYEQYF.

About this clonotype itself: Germline and junction disagree at one end, which may indicate a read error. The chain links TRBV20-1 to TRBJ1-5; TRBD1 matches at 9 bases. This CDR3 is built from 15 residues. Germline values: CDR1 DFQATT, CDR2 SNEGSKA (reference sequence). CDR3 in amino acids: CCARDPGQGSQPQHF. In DNA, the CDR3 is TGCTGTGCTAGAGATCCCGGACAGGGGAGTCAGCCCCAGCATTTT.

This clonotype has more than one count but fewer than ten. V gene TRBV20-1 combines with J gene TRBJ2-1; a possible D gene is TRBD1 (6 bases). The CDR3 length is 14 residues. The ends were cut back, 5 bases at V and 6 bases at J, with 17 bases in the middle. CDR1 and CDR2 from the germline V gene are DFQATT and SNEGSKA (reference sequence). In nucleotides, the CDR3 is TGCAGTGCTCGCGCCATGGGCAGGGGCAATGAGCAGTTCTTC. Translated: CSARAMGRGNEQFF.

This clonotype was detected ten times or more. V usage is TRBV5-6 and J usage is TRBJ2-7; tentative D call: TRBD1 (5 bases). Trimming removed 2 bases from V and 0 bases from J, with 12 bases in between. Germline V lookup: CDR1 SGHDT, CDR2 YYEEEE. The CDR3 consists of 15 residues. CDR3 nucleotides: TGTGCCAGCAGCTTCGAAGGGGCCTTCTCCTACGAGCAGTACTTC. It translates to CASSFEGAFSYEQYF. The full variable domain, rest sourced from reference TRBV5-6 and TRBJ2-7, is DAGVTQSPTHLIKTRGQQVTLRCSPKSGHDTVSWYQQALGQGPQFIFQYYEEEERQRGNFPDRFSGHQFPNYSSELNVNALLLGDSALYLCASSFEGAFSYEQYFGPGTRLTVT.

This clonotype has ten or more counts. The rearrangement joins TRBV29-1 to TRBJ2-7, with unresolved D. Between the trimmed V and J ends, which lost 3 bases and 0 bases, there was a span of 15 bases. This CDR3 contains 15 residues. Germline assignment: CDR1 SQVTM and CDR2 ANQGSEA. CDR3: CSVEMYPSSSYEQYF. The DNA of the CDR3 is TGCAGCGTTGAGATGTATCCCTCGAGCTCCTACGAGCAGTACTTC.

CDR3 region: CSAKATSGRNEQFF. The CDR3 DNA sequence: TGCAGTGCTAAGGCGACTAGCGGGAGAAATGAGCAGTTCTTC. This chain uses TRBV20-1 with TRBJ2-1; TRBD2 matches 12 bases. This CDR3 comprises 14 residues. The germline gives CDR1 DFQATT, CDR2 SNEGSKA (reference sequence). V gave up 4 bases and J gave up 7 bases; unmatched junction bases: 5.

This clonotype was seen at least ten times. V gene TRBV24-1 combines with J gene TRBJ2-2; a possible D gene is TRBD1 (6 bases). The germline V gene has CDR1 KGHDR and CDR2 SFDVKD. This CDR3 spans 15 amino acids. The V end was cut by 4 bases, the J end by 4 bases, with 12 bases between. The CDR3: CATSDRTVPTGELFF. The CDR3 region has the DNA TGTGCCACCAGTGACCGGACAGTACCCACCGGGGAGCTGTTTTTT.